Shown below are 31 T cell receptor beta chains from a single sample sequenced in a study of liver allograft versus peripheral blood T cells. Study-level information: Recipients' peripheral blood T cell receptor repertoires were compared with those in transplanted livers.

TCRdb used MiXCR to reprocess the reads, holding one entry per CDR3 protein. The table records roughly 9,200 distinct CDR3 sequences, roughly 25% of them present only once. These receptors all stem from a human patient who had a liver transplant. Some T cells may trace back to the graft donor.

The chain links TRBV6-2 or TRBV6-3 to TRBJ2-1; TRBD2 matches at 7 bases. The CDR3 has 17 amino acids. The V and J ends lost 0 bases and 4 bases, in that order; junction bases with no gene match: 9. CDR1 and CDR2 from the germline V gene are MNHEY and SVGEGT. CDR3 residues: CASSYSPPAGLYNEQFF. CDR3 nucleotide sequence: TGTGCCAGCAGTTACTCTCCCCCAGCGGGGCTTTACAATGAGCAGTTCTTC.

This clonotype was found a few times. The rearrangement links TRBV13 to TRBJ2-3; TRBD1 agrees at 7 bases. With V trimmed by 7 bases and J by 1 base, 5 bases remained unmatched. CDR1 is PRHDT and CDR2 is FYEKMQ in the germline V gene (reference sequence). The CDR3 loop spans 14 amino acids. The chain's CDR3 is CASTQGIGTDTQYF. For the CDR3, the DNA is TGTGCCAGCACACAGGGGATCGGCACAGATACGCAGTATTTT.

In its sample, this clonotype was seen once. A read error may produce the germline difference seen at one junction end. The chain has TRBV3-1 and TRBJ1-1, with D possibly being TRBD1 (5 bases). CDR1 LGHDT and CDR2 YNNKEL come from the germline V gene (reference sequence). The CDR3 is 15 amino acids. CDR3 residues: CASNQHGDGNTEAFF. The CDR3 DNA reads TGTGCCAGCAACCAACATGGGGACGGGAACACTGAAGCTTTCTTT. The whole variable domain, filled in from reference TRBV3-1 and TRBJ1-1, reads DTAVSQTPKYLVTQMGNDKSIKCEQNLGHDTMYWYKQDSKKFLKIMFSYNNKELIINETVPNRFSPKSPDKAHLNLHINSLELGDSAVYFCASNQHGDGNTEAFFGQGTRLTVV.

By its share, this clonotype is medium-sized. The CDR3 spells CASGDRVNALPNPNEQFF. The CDR3 DNA is TGTGCCAGCGGAGACAGGGTGAATGCCCTGCCAAACCCTAATGAGCAGTTCTTC. The chain combines TRBV27 with TRBJ2-1; 7 positions match TRBD1. Germline-derived CDR1 and CDR2 are MNHEY and SMNVEV (reference sequence). The length of the CDR3 is 18 residues. V lost 8 bases and J lost 7; bases outside the gene matches: 23.

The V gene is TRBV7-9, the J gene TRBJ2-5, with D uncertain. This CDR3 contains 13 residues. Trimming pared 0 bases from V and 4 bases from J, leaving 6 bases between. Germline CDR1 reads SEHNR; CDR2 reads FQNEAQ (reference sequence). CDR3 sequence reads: CASSLAGGETQYF. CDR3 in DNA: TGTGCCAGCAGCTTAGCGGGTGGAGAGACCCAGTACTTC.

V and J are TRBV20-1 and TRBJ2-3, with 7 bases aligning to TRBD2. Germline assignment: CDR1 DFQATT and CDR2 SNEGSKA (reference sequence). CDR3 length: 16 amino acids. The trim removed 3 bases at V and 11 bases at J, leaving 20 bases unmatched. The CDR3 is CSASGRERGLIRGQYF. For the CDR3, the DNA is TGCAGTGCTAGTGGTCGGGAGAGGGGACTAATACGAGGGCAGTATTTT.

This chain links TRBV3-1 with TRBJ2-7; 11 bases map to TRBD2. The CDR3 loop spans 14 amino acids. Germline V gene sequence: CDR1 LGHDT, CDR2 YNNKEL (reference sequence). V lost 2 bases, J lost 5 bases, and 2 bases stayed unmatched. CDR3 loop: CASSQTSGSHEQYF. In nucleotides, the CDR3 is TGTGCCAGCAGCCAAACTAGCGGGAGTCACGAGCAGTACTTC.

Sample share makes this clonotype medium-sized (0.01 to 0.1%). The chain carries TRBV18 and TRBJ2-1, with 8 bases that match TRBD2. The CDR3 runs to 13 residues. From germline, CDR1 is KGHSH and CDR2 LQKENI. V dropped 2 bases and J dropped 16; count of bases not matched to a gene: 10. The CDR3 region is CASSPSLAGYHFF. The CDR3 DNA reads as TGTGCCAGCTCACCAAGCCTAGCGGGTTATCATTTCTTC.

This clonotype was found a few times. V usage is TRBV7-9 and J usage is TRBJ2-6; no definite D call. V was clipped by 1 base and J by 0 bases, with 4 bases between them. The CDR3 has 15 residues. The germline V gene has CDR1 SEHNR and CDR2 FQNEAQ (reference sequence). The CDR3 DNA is TGTGCCAGCAGCTTAGACAGCTCTGGGGCCAACGTCCTGACTTTC. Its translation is CASSLDSSGANVLTF.

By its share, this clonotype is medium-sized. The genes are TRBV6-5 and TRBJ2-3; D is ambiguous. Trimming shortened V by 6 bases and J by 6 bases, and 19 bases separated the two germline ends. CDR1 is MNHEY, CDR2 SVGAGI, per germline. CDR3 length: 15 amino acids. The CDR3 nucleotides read TGTGCCAGCAGCACCGTCCCGTCCCCGCTGGATACGCAGTATTTT. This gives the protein CASSTVPSPLDTQYF.

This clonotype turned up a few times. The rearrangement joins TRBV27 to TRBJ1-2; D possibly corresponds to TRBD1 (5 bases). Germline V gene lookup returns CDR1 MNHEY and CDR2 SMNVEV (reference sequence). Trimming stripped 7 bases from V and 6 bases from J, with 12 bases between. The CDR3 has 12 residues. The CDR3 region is CASNPGVHGYTF. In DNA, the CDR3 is TGTGCCAGCAACCCGGGGGTACATGGCTACACCTTC.

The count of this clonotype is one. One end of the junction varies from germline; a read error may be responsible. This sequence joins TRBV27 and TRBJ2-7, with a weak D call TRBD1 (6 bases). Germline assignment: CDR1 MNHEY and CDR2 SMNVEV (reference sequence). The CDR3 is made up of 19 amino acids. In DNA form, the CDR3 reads TGTGCCAGCCTACCTCTAGGCTCAGGGGCCAGGTTGAGCTCCTACGAGCGGTACTTC. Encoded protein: CASLPLGSGARLSSYERYF.

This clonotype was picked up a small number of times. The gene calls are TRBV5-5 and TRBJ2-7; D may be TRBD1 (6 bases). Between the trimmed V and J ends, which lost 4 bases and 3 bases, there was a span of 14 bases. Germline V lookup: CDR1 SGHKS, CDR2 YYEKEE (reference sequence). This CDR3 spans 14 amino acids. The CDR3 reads CASSPGQGGYEQYF. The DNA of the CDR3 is TGTGCCAGCAGCCCCGGGCAAGGGGGCTACGAGCAGTACTTC.

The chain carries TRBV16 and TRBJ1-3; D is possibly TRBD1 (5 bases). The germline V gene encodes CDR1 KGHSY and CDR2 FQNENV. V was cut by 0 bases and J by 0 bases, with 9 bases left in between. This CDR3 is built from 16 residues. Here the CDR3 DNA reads TGTGCCAGCAGCCAATCGTCAGGGCCCTCTGGAAACACCATATATTTT. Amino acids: CASSQSSGPSGNTIYF.

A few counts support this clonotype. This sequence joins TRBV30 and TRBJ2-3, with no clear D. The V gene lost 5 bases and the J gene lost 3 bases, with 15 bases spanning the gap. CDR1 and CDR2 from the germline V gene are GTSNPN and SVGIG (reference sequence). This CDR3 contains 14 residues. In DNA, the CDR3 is TGTGCCTGGGAAAGCGTTCCAAAGACAGATACGCAGTATTTT. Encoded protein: CAWESVPKTDTQYF.

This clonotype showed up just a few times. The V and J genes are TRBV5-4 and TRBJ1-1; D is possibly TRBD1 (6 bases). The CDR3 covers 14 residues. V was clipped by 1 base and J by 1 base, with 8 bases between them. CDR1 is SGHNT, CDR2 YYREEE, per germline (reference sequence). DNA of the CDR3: TGTGCCAGCAGCTTGCCGACAGGGAACACTGAAGCTTTCTTT. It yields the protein CASSLPTGNTEAFF.

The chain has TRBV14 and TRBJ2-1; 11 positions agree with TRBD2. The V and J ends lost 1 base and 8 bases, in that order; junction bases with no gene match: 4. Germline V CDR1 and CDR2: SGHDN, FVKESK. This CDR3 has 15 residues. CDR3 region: CASSQVAGGYYEQFF. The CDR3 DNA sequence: TGTGCCAGCAGCCAAGTAGCGGGGGGGTACTATGAGCAGTTCTTC.

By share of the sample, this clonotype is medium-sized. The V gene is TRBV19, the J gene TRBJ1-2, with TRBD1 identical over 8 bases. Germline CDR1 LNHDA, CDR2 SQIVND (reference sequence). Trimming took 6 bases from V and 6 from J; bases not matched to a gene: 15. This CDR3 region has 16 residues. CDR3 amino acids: CASRHITSRTGHGYTF. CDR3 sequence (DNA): TGTGCCAGTAGACACATAACCTCTCGGACAGGGCATGGCTACACCTTC.

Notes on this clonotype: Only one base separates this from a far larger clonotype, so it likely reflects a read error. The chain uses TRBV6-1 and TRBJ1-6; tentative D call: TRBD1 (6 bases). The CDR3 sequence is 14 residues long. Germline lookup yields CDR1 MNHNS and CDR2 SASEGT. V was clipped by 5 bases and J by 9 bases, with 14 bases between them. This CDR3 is CASSRTQGCSPLHF. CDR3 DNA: TGTGCCAGCAGTCGTACTCAGGGGTGTTCACCCCTCCACTTT.

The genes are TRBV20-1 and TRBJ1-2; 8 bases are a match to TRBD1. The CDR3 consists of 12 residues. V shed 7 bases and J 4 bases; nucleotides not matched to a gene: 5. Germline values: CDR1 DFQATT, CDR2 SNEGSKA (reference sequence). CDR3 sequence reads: CSVTGGGYGYTF. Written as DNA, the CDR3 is TGCAGTGTTACAGGGGGTGGCTATGGCTACACCTTC.

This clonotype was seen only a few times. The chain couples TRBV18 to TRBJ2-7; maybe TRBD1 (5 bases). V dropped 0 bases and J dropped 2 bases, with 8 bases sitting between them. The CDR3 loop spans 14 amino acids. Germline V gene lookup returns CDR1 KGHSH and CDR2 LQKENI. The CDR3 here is CASSPPDNPYEQYF. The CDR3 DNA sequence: TGTGCCAGCTCACCACCGGACAACCCCTACGAGCAGTACTTC.

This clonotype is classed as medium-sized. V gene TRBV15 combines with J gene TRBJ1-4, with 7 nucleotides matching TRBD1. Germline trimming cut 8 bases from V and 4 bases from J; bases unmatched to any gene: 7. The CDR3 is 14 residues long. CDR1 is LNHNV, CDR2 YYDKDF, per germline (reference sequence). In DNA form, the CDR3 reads TGTGCCACCTTATTGACAGGGATTAATGAAAAACTGTTTTTT. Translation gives CATLLTGINEKLFF.

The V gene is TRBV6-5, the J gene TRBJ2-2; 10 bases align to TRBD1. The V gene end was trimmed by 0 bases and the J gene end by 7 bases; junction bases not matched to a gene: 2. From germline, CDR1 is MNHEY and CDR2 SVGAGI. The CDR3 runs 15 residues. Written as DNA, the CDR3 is TGTGCCAGCAGTTACTCGGACAGGGGGAGCGGGGAGCTGTTTTTT. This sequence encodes CASSYSDRGSGELFF.

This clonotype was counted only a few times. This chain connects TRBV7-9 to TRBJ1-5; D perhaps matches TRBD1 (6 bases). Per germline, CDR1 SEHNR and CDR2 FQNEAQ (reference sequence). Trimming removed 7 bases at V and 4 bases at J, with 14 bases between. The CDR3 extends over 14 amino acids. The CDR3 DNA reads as TGTGCCAGCACCCCGGGGGGGGCAAATCAGCCCCAGCATTTT. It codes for CASTPGGANQPQHF.

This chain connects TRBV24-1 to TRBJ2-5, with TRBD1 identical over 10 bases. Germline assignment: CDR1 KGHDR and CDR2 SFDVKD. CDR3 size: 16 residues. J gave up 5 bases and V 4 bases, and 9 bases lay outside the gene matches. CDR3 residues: CATSEPATGGFETQYF. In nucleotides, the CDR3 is TGTGCCACCAGTGAACCGGCGACAGGGGGCTTCGAGACCCAGTACTTC.

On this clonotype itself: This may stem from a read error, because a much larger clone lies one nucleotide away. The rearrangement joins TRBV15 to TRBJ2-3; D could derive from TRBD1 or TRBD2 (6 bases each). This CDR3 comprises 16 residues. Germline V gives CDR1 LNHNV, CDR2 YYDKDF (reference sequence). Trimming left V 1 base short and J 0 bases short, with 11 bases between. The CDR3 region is CATSRGGAASTDTQYF. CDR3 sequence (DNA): TGTGCCACCAGCAGAGGGGGGGCGGCTAGCACAGATACGCAGTATTTT.

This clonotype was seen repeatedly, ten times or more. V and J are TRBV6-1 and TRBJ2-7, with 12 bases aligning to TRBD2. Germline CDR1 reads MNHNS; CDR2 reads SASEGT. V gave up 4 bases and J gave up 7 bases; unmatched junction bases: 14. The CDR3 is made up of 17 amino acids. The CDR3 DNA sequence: TGTGCCAGCAGTGCCCTAGCGGGAGGGTACGGGGGTGAAGAGCAGTACTTC. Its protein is CASSALAGGYGGEEQYF.

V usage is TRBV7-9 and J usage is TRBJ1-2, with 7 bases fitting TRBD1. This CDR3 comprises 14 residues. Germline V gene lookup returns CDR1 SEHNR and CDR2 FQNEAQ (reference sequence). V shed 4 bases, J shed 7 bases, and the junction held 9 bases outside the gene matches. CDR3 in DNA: TGTGCCAGCAGCTCCCCGGACAGGTCGGGTGGCTACACCTTC. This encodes CASSSPDRSGGYTF.

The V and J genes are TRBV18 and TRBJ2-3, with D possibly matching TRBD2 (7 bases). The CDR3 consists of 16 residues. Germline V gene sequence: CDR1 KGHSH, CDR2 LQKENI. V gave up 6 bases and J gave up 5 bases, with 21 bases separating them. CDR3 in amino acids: CASSQGTNGALDTQYF. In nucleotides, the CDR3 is TGTGCCAGCTCCCAGGGGACTAACGGGGCCTTAGATACGCAGTATTTT.

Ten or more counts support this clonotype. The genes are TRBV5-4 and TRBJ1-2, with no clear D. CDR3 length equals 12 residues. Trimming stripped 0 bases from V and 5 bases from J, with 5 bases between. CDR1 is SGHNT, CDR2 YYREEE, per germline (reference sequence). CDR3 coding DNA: TGTGCCAGCAGCTTGGGCGCGTATGGCTACACCTTC. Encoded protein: CASSLGAYGYTF.

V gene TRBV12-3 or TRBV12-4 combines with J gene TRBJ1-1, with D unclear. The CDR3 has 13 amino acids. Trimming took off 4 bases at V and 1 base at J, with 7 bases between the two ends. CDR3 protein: CASSSLENTEAFF. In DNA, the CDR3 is TGTGCCAGCAGTTCGTTAGAGAACACTGAAGCTTTCTTT.